This TCR beta chain was sequenced for a study of CD8+ T cells in alopecia areata (dated 2018 in TCRdb). About the study as a whole: The treated patients took part in an open-label pilot trial in which moderate-to-severe alopecia areata was treated with oral tofacitinib at 5 to 10 mg twice daily. Patients on tofacitinib were biopsied at baseline and after 4 and 24 weeks of treatment, and several of the patients also had a later scalp biopsy. Scalp tissue and sorted CD4+ and CD8+ peripheral blood T cells from patchy and totalis/universalis alopecia areata patients and from healthy controls were covered by human TCRbeta sequencing. Patients received tofacitinib for 6 to 18 months and were then followed off drug for 6 months to check for delayed response and recurrence. Scalp clonality was compared across normal scalp (n=4), patchy alopecia areata scalp (n=8), and alopecia totalis/universalis scalp (n=8). To study T cell clonal expansion in alopecia areata, the researchers applied high-throughput TCRbeta sequencing to both the C3H/HeJ mouse model and human patients. TCRbeta CDR3 regions were amplified by immunoSEQ multiplex PCR with 35 Vbeta forward and 13 Jbeta reverse primers. RNA was obtained with the PAXgene miRNA kit for fixed scalp, the miRNeasy kit for PBMCs, and the RNeasy kit for mouse skin. In treated patients, disease severity was measured using the SALT score, which gives the percentage of scalp surface area affected. The full study reports these points: Compared with normal scalp, lesional scalp had higher clonality and more expanded CD8+ clones, particularly in alopecia totalis/universalis, a pattern that suggests antigenic drive. Scalp TCR repertoire analysis is complicated because resident alphabeta T cells in normal human skin are also sequenced, whereas mouse skin is dominated by gammadelta T cells. Tofacitinib significantly decreased scalp clonality and the number of expanded CD8+ clones among the top 100 scalp clones. TCR sequences shared between patients were less clear than in mice, possibly partly because of HLA diversity in the patient population. Because the treated cohort was small and included a single nonresponder, larger studies are needed to assess links between baseline CD8+ expansion and response. During tofacitinib treatment, many expanded lesional clones remained in scalp and blood, and this persistence may partly explain relapse after treatment is stopped.

Sample time point, as interpreted from the label and publication: approximately 4 weeks on oral tofacitinib. This specimen's treatment or condition label, interpreted: oral pan-JAK inhibitor, 5-10 mg twice daily. From alopecia areata patients, peripheral blood was collected along with lesional scalp punch biopsies. PBMCs were isolated by density centrifugation and stained for CD3, CD4 and CD8, and CD4+ and CD8+ T cells were sorted on a FACSAria. Library preparation used the immunoSEQ multiplex PCR assay. RNA was extracted from all samples and reverse transcribed into cDNA, which served as template for TCR sequencing. First-strand cDNA was synthesized using SuperScript III with a 2:1 mix of oligo-dT and random hexamers. A synthetic immune receptor repertoire was used to assess amplification bias, and residual bias was removed computationally. In the authors' own workflow: Raw reads were preprocessed to remove errors, and CDR3 was defined by IMGT conventions from the conserved cysteine to phenylalanine. Clonality was calculated as 1 minus Shannon entropy normalized by log2 of the number of productive unique TCRs. Scalp TCRbeta sequences were cross-referenced with sorted blood CD4 and CD8 repertoires so that the CD4 or CD8 identity of scalp clones could be inferred. In its TCRdb copy, this immuneACCESS table keeps in-frame sequences only and misses some clones. Where compared with another copy, unresolved V genes explain less than half of these, and the others have no known cause. V and J calls and clone size come straight from that table; D and trimming were deduced from the DNA. The sample table holds 150,000 or so clones, of which approximately 90% were seen once. The ten top clones hold around 14% of the sample.

A word on this clone: Its antigen specificity is not known. No much larger clone is present one base from it, and per-base qualities are unavailable.

V is trimmed back by 4 bases and J by 2 bases, and the junction contains 6 bases that no gene match accounts for. The CDR3 runs 15 residues from the cysteine to the phenylalanine. The DNA shown is the 45-base CDR3, in frame from base 1. According to the germline V gene, CDR1 reads SQVTM and CDR2 reads ANQGSEA. The sequence was collected from a human donor with alopecia areata. The chain is made from TRBV29-1 and TRBJ2-1; a stretch of 9 junction bases matches TRBD1. Sequenced material: CD8+ T cells sorted from blood, taken at week 4, from a patient treated with tofacitinib. The DNA sequence follows: TGCAGCGTTGGCGGGACAGGGATAACCTACAATGAGCAGTTCTTC. Its coded protein is CSVGGTGITYNEQFF.